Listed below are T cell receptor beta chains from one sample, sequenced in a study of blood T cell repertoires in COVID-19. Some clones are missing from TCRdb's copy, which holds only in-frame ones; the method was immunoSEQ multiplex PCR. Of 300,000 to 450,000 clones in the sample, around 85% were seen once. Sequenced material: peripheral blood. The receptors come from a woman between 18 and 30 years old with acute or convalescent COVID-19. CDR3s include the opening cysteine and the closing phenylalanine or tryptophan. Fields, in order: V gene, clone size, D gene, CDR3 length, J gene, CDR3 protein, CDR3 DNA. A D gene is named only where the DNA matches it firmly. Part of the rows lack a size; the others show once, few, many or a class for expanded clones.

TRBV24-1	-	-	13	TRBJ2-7	CATSDEGTNEQYF	TGTGCCACCAGTGATGAGGGTACCAACGAGCAGTACTTC
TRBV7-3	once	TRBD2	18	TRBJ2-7	CASSLRASGRNFDYEQYF	TGTGCCAGCAGCTTAAGGGCTAGCGGGAGGAATTTTGACTACGAGCAGTACTTC
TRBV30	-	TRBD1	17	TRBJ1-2	CAWSEIDRELLSHGYTF	TGTGCCTGGAGTGAGATAGACAGGGAACTATTAAGCCATGGCTACACCTTC
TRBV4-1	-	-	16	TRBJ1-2	CASSQDPRQATYGYTF	TGCGCCAGCAGCCAAGACCCGCGACAGGCGACCTATGGCTACACCTTC
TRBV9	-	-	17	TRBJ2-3	CASSVDGRRASTDTQYF	TGTGCCAGCAGCGTAGACGGTCGCAGGGCTAGCACAGATACGCAGTATTTT
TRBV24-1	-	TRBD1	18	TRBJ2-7	CATSDLSGLGGSVPRQYF	TGTGCCACCAGTGATCTCAGTGGGTTAGGGGGCAGCGTTCCCCGGCAGTACTTC
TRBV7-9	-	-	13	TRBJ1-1	CASSLGWRTEAFF	TGTGCCAGCAGCTTAGGTTGGAGGACTGAAGCTTTCTTT
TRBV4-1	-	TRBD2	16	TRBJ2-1	CASSQGSSGGANEQFF	TGCGCCAGCAGCCAAGGGTCAAGCGGGGGGGCTAATGAGCAGTTCTTC
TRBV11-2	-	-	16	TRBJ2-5	CASSRPRATRRETQYF	TGTGCCAGCAGCCGACCTAGGGCAACTAGGAGGGAGACCCAGTACTTC
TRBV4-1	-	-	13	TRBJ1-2	CASSQERGDGYTF	TGCGCCAGCAGCCAAGAACGAGGTGATGGCTACACCTTC
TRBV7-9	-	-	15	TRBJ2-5	CASSPPGLEQETQYF	TGTGCCAGCAGCCCCCCGGGACTCGAGCAAGAGACCCAGTACTTC
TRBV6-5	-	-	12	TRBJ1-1	CASRQGDTEAFF	TGTGCCAGCCGACAAGGGGATACTGAAGCTTTCTTT
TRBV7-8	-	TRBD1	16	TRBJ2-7	CASSSGEAGGFHEQYF	TGTGCCAGCAGCTCCGGAGAGGCAGGGGGCTTCCACGAGCAGTACTTC
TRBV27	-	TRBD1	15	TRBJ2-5	CASSLSTGAGETQYF	TGTGCCAGCAGTTTATCGACAGGGGCAGGGGAGACCCAGTACTTC
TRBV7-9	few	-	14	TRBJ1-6	CASSLGTPNSPLHF	TGTGCCAGCAGCTTAGGGACACCTAATTCACCCCTCCACTTT
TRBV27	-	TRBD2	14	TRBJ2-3	CASSSTTSGNTQYF	TGTGCCAGCAGTTCGACTACTAGCGGTAATACGCAGTATTTT
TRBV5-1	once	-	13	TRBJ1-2	CASSLPGQGGYTF	TGCGCCAGCAGTCTGCCGGGGCAGGGGGGCTACACCTTC
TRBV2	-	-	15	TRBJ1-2	CASSLARDRKHGYTF	TGTGCCAGCAGCCTCGCCCGCGACAGAAAGCATGGCTACACCTTC
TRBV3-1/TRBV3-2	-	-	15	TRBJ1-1	CASSPRHRENTEAFF	TGTGCCAGCAGCCCCCGTCACAGGGAGAACACTGAAGCTTTCTTT
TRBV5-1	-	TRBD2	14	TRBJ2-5	CASSGSGTRETQYF	TGCGCCAGCAGCGGTTCCGGGACTAGAGAGACCCAGTACTTC
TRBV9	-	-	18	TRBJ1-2	CASSANADMGYQGYGYTF	TGTGCCAGCAGCGCCAATGCCGATATGGGATATCAGGGGTATGGCTACACCTTC
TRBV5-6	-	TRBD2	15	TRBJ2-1	CASSLGLAGGQEQFF	TGTGCCAGCAGCCTCGGACTAGCGGGAGGTCAAGAGCAGTTCTTC
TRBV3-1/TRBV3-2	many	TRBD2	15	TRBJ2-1	CASSHSLRGYNEQFF	TGTGCCAGCAGCCATAGTTTGCGGGGGTACAATGAGCAGTTCTTC
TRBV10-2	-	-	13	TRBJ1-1	CASSEMLAGEAFF	TGCGCCAGCAGTGAAATGCTGGCAGGGGAAGCTTTCTTT
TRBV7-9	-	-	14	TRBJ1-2	CASSLGRGPYGYTF	TGTGCCAGCAGCTTAGGCAGGGGCCCCTATGGCTACACCTTC
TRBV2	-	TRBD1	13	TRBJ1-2	CASSEGTGDSYTF	TGTGCCAGCAGTGAGGGGACAGGGGACAGCTACACCTTC
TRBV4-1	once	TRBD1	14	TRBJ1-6	CASSQGQGGSPLHF	TGCGCCAGCAGCCAAGGACAGGGAGGCTCACCCCTCCACTTT
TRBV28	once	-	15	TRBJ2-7	CASSYLSGVPYEQYF	TGTGCCAGCAGTTATCTCTCCGGGGTACCCTACGAGCAGTACTTC
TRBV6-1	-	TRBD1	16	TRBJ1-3	CASSEVGTVSGNTIYF	TGTGCCAGCAGTGAAGTCGGGACAGTCTCTGGAAACACCATATATTTT
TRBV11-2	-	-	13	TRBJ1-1	CASSLALNTEAFF	TGTGCCAGCAGCTTAGCTTTGAACACTGAAGCTTTCTTT
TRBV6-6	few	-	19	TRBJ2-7	CASSRQGAPSSGTLYEQYF	TGTGCCAGCAGTCGACAGGGGGCACCTTCTAGCGGGACCCTGTACGAGCAGTACTTC
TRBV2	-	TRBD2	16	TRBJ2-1	CASSGSGGSSYNEQFF	TGTGCCAGCAGTGGGAGCGGGGGTAGCTCCTACAATGAGCAGTTCTTC
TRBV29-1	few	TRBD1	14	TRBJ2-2	CSVRRTGNTGELFF	TGCAGCGTACGCCGGACAGGGAACACCGGGGAGCTGTTTTTT
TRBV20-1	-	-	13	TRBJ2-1	CSASVLGRPEQFF	TGCAGTGCTAGTGTCTTAGGGAGACCTGAGCAGTTCTTC
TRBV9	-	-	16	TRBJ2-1	CASSAQTGSPRGEQFF	TGTGCCAGCAGCGCCCAAACAGGTTCCCCTCGCGGTGAGCAGTTCTTC
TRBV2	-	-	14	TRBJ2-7	CASSGSSVSYEQYF	TGTGCCAGCAGCGGGAGTTCGGTTTCCTACGAGCAGTACTTC
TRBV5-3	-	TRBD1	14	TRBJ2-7	CARSLGTESYEQYF	TGTGCCAGAAGCCTGGGGACAGAAAGCTACGAGCAGTACTTC
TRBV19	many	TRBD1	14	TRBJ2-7	CASSPRDRVWEQYF	TGTGCCAGTAGTCCCCGGGACAGGGTTTGGGAGCAGTACTTC
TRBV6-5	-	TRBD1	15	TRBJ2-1	CASRPGTGDYNEQFF	TGTGCCAGCAGGCCCGGGACAGGGGACTACAATGAGCAGTTCTTC
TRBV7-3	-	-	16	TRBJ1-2	CASSPSGTPANYGYTF	TGTGCCAGCAGCCCTTCCGGGACACCCGCGAACTATGGCTACACCTTC
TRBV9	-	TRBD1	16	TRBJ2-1	CASSATGEVVYNEQFF	TGTGCCAGCAGCGCGACAGGGGAGGTGGTCTACAATGAGCAGTTCTTC